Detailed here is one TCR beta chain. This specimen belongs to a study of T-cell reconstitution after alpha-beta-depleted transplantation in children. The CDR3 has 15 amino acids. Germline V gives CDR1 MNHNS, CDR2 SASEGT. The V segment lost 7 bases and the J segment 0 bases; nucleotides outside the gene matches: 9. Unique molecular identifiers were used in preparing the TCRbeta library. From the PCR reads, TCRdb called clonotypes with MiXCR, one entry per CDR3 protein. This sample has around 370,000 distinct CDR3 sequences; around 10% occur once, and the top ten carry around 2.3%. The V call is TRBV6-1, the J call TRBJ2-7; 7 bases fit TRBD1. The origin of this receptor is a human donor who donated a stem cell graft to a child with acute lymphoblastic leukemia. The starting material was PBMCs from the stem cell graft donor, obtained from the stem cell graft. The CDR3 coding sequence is TGTGCCAGCATCGTGGACAGGTATAGCTCCTACGAGCAGTACTTC. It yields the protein CASIVDRYSSYEQYF.